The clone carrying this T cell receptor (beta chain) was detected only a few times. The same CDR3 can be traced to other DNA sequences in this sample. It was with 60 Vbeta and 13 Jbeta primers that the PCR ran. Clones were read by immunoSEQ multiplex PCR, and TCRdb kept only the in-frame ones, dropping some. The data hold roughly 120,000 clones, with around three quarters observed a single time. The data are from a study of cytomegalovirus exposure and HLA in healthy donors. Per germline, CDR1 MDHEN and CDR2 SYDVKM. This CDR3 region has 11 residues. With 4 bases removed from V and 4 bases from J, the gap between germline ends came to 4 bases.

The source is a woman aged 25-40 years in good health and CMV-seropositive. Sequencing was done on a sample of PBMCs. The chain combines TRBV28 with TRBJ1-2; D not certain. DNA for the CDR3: TGTGCCAGCAGTTCGAGCTATGGCTACACCTTC. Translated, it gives CASSSSYGYTF.